These T cell receptor beta chains were read from a single sample in a study of persistence of HIV-infected CD4 T cells. Profiled with immunoSEQ multiplex PCR; TCRdb holds only in-frame clones, not every one. The sample has roughly 35,000 clones, approximately 88% seen once. Their specific antigens are unknown. Sequenced here: CD4+ T cells sorted from PBMCs after approximately 18-hour stimulation, sampled from a patient who received antiretroviral therapy. The receptors were sampled from an adult man with HIV who was CMV-seropositive. Both conserved end residues are part of each CDR3. The order of the fields is clone size, J gene, D gene, V gene, CDR3 protein, CDR3 DNA. A D gene is named only where the DNA matches it firmly. Not every row has a clone size; where given, it reads once, few, many or a size class.

abundance: NA; j_gene: TRBJ1-5; d_gene: NA; v_gene: TRBV20-1; CDR3aa: CSASGGSSNQPQHF; CDR3nt: TGCAGTGCTAGTGGGGGCTCTAGCAATCAGCCCCAGCATTTT
abundance: few; j_gene: TRBJ1-6; d_gene: NA; v_gene: TRBV6-5; CDR3aa: CASSYSAGPNNSPLHF; CDR3nt: TGTGCCAGCAGTTATTCGGCAGGACCAAATAATTCACCCCTCCACTTT
abundance: NA; j_gene: TRBJ1-4; d_gene: NA; v_gene: TRBV19; CDR3aa: CASTQGLGGEKLFF; CDR3nt: TGTGCCAGTACCCAGGGGCTGGGCGGTGAAAAACTGTTTTTT
abundance: NA; j_gene: TRBJ2-2; d_gene: TRBD1; v_gene: TRBV29-1; CDR3aa: CSVGSRRQGNGELFF; CDR3nt: TGCAGCGTTGGAAGTAGGAGACAGGGTAACGGGGAGCTGTTTTTT
abundance: NA; j_gene: TRBJ2-5; d_gene: NA; v_gene: TRBV11-3; CDR3aa: CASSRTAQETQYF; CDR3nt: TGTGCCAGCAGCCGGACAGCTCAAGAGACCCAGTACTTC
abundance: NA; j_gene: TRBJ2-4; d_gene: NA; v_gene: TRBV15; CDR3aa: CATSRELGGIGVNIQYF; CDR3nt: TGTGCCACCAGCAGAGAGTTAGGTGGAATAGGGGTAAACATTCAGTACTTC
abundance: NA; j_gene: TRBJ2-1; d_gene: NA; v_gene: TRBV27; CDR3aa: CASSNRGNEQFF; CDR3nt: TGTGCCAGCAGTAATAGGGGCAATGAGCAGTTCTTC
abundance: once; j_gene: TRBJ1-6; d_gene: NA; v_gene: TRBV2; CDR3aa: CASTWAGYDSPLHF; CDR3nt: TGTGCCAGCACTTGGGCAGGGTATGACTCACCCCTCCACTTT
abundance: once; j_gene: TRBJ2-7; d_gene: NA; v_gene: TRBV19; CDR3aa: CASSIAVLPAYEQYF; CDR3nt: TGTGCCAGTAGTATAGCAGTACTCCCCGCCTACGAGCAGTACTTC
abundance: NA; j_gene: TRBJ2-1; d_gene: TRBD1; v_gene: TRBV19; CDR3aa: CASSIDTGGSEQFF; CDR3nt: TGTGCCAGTAGTATAGATACAGGGGGCAGTGAGCAGTTCTTC
abundance: NA; j_gene: TRBJ1-4; d_gene: NA; v_gene: TRBV5-4; CDR3aa: CASSPAGAVGLFF; CDR3nt: TGTGCCAGCAGCCCGGCGGGCGCCGTGGGACTGTTTTTT
abundance: few; j_gene: TRBJ2-7; d_gene: NA; v_gene: TRBV4-2; CDR3aa: CASSQEMVIYEQYF; CDR3nt: TGTGCCAGCAGCCAAGAGATGGTTATCTACGAGCAGTACTTC
abundance: NA; j_gene: TRBJ2-7; d_gene: TRBD1; v_gene: TRBV15; CDR3aa: CATSRDSVRRDRGFVYEQYF; CDR3nt: TGTGCCACCAGCAGAGATTCGGTTCGAAGGGACAGGGGGTTTGTCTACGAGCAGTACTTC
abundance: NA; j_gene: TRBJ1-6; d_gene: TRBD1; v_gene: TRBV7-9; CDR3aa: CASSSSASTGANSPLHF; CDR3nt: TGTGCCAGCAGCTCCTCAGCTTCGACAGGGGCGAATTCACCCCTCCACTTT
abundance: NA; j_gene: TRBJ2-7; d_gene: TRBD2; v_gene: TRBV6-5; CDR3aa: CASSFYGRANEQYF; CDR3nt: TGTGCCAGCAGTTTCTACGGGAGGGCCAACGAGCAGTACTTC
abundance: NA; j_gene: TRBJ2-5; d_gene: TRBD2; v_gene: TRBV2; CDR3aa: CASSVGLAGEIQETQYF; CDR3nt: TGTGCCAGCAGTGTCGGACTAGCGGGGGAGATCCAAGAGACCCAGTACTTC
abundance: once; j_gene: TRBJ1-1; d_gene: NA; v_gene: TRBV6-5; CDR3aa: CASHFNTEAFF; CDR3nt: TGTGCCAGCCATTTTAACACTGAAGCTTTCTTT
abundance: NA; j_gene: TRBJ2-7; d_gene: NA; v_gene: TRBV16; CDR3aa: CASSLGSGTYEQYF; CDR3nt: TGTGCCAGCAGCCTTGGGTCAGGGACCTACGAGCAGTACTTC
abundance: NA; j_gene: TRBJ2-1; d_gene: TRBD2; v_gene: TRBV4-2; CDR3aa: CASSQKVVAGETYNEQFF; CDR3nt: TGTGCCAGCAGCCAGAAAGTGGTTGCGGGAGAGACCTACAATGAGCAGTTCTTC
abundance: NA; j_gene: TRBJ1-6; d_gene: TRBD1; v_gene: TRBV19; CDR3aa: CASSIDLQGSPLHF; CDR3nt: TGTGCCAGTAGTATAGATTTACAGGGGTCACCCCTCCACTTT
abundance: once; j_gene: TRBJ1-4; d_gene: NA; v_gene: TRBV4-1; CDR3aa: CASSQVRNEKLFF; CDR3nt: TGCGCCAGCAGCCAAGTACGAAATGAAAAACTGTTTTTT
abundance: NA; j_gene: TRBJ2-7; d_gene: NA; v_gene: TRBV7-2; CDR3aa: CASSPSADGRAYEQYF; CDR3nt: TGTGCCAGCAGCCCCTCGGCGGACGGACGAGCCTACGAGCAGTACTTC
abundance: NA; j_gene: TRBJ1-5; d_gene: NA; v_gene: TRBV19; CDR3aa: CASSIARGNQPQHF; CDR3nt: TGTGCCAGTAGTATAGCAAGGGGAAATCAGCCCCAGCATTTT
abundance: NA; j_gene: TRBJ1-2; d_gene: TRBD1; v_gene: TRBV6-4; CDR3aa: CASSALTGSGYTF; CDR3nt: TGTGCCAGCAGTGCCCTGACAGGGAGTGGCTACACCTTC
abundance: NA; j_gene: TRBJ2-2; d_gene: NA; v_gene: TRBV11-3; CDR3aa: CASSLTIAGELFF; CDR3nt: TGTGCCAGCAGCTTAACGATCGCCGGGGAGCTGTTTTTT
abundance: NA; j_gene: TRBJ2-7; d_gene: NA; v_gene: TRBV2; CDR3aa: CASRGGAYEQYF; CDR3nt: TGTGCCAGCAGGGGCGGGGCCTACGAGCAGTACTTC
abundance: NA; j_gene: TRBJ1-5; d_gene: TRBD1; v_gene: TRBV2; CDR3aa: CASRLQGSGNQPQHF; CDR3nt: TGTGCCAGCAGGTTACAGGGGAGTGGCAATCAGCCCCAGCATTTT
abundance: NA; j_gene: TRBJ1-4; d_gene: TRBD1; v_gene: TRBV7-9; CDR3aa: CASRPGGPVEKLFF; CDR3nt: TGTGCCAGCAGACCAGGGGGTCCGGTTGAAAAACTGTTTTTT
abundance: NA; j_gene: TRBJ2-3; d_gene: NA; v_gene: TRBV11-3; CDR3aa: CASSLGRQSTDTQYF; CDR3nt: TGTGCCAGCAGCTTAGGGAGACAGAGCACAGATACGCAGTATTTT
abundance: NA; j_gene: TRBJ2-7; d_gene: TRBD2; v_gene: TRBV27; CDR3aa: CASSLRHGRAGEQYF; CDR3nt: TGTGCCAGCAGTTTAAGGCACGGGAGGGCGGGCGAGCAGTACTTC